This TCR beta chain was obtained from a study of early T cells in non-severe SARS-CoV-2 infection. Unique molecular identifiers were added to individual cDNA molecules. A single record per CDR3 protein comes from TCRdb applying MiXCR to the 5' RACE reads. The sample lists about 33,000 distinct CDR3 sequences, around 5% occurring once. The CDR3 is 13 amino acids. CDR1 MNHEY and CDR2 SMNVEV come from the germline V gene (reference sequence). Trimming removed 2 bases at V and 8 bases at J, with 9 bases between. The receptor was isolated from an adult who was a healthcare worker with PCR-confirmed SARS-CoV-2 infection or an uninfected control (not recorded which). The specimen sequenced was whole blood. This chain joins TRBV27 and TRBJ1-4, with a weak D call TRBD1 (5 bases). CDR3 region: CASSLRGEEKLFF. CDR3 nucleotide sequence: TGTGCCAGCAGTTTACGGGGGGAAGAAAAACTGTTTTTT.